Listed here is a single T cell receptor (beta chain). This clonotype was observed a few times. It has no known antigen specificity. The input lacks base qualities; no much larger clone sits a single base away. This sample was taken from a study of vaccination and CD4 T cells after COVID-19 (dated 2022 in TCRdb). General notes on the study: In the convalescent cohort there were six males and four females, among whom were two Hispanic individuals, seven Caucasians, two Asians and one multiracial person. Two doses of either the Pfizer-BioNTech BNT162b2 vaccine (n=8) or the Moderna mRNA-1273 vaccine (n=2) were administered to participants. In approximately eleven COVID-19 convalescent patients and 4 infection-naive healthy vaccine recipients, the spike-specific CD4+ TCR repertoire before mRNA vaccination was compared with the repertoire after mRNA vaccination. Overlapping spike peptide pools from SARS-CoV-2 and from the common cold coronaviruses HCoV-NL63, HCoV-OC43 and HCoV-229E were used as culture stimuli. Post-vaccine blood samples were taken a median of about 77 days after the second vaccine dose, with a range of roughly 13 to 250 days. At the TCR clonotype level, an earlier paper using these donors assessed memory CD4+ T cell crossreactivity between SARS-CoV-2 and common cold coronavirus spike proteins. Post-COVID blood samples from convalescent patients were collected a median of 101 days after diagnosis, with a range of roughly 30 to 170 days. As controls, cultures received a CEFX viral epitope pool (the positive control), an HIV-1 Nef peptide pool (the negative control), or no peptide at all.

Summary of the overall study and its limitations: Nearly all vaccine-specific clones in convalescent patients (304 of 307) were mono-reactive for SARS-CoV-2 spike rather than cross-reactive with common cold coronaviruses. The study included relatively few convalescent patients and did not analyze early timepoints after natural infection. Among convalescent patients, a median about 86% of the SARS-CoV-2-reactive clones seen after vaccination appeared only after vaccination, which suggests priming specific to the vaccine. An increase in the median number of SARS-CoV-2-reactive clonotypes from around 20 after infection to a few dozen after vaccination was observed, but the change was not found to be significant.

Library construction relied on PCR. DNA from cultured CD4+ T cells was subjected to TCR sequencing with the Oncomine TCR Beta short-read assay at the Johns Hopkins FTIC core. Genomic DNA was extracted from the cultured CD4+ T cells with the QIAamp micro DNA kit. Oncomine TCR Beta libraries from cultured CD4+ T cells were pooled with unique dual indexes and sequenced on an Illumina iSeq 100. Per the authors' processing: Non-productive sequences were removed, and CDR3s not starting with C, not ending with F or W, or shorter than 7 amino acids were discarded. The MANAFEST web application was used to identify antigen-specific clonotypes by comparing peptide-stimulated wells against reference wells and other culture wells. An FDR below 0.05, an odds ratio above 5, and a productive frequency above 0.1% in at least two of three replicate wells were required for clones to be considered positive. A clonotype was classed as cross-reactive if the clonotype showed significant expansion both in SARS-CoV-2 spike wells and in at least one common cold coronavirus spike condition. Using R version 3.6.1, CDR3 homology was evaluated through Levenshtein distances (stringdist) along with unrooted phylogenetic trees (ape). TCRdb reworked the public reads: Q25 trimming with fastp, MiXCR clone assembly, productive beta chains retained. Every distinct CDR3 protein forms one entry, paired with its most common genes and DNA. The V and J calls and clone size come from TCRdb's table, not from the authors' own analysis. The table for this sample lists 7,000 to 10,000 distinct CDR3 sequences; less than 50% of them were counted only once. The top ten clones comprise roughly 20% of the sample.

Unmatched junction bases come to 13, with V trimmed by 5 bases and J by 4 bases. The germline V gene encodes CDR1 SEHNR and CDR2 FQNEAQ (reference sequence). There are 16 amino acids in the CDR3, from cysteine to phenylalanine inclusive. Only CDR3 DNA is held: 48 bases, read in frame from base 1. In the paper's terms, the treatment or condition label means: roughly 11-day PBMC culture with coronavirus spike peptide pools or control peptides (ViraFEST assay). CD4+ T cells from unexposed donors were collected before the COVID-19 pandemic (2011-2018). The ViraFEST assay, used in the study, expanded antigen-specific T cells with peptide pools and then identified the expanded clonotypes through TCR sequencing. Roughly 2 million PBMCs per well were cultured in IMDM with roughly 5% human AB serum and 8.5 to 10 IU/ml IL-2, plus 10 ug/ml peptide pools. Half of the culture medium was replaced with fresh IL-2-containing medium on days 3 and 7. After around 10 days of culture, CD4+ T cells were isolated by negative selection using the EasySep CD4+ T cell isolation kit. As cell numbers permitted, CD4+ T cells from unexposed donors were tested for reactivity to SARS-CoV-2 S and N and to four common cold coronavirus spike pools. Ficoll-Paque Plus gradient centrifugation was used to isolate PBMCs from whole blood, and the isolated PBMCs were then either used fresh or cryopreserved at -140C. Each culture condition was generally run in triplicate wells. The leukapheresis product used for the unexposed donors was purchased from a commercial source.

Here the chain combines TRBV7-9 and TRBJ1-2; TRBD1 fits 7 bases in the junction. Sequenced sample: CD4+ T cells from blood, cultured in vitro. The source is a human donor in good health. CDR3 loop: CASSPRGPQQVYGYTF. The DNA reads TGTGCCAGCAGCCCTAGGGGGCCTCAGCAGGTCTATGGCTACACCTTC.